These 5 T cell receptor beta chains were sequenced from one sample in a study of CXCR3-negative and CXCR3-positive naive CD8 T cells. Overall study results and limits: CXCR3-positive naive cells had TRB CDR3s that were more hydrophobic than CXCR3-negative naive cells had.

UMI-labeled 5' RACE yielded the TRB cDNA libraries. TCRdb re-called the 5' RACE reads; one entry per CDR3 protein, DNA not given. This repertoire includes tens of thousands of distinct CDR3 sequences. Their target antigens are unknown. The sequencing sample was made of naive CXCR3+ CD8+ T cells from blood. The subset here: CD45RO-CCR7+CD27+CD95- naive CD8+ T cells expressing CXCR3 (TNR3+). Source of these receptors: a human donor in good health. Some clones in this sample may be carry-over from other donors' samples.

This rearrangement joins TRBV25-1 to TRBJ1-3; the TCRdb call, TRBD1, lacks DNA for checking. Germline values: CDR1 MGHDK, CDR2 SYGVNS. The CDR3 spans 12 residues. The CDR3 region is CASAQGWDTIYF.

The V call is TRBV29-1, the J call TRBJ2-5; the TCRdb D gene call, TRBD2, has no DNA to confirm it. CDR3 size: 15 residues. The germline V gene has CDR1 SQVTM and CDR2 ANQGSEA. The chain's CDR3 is CSVVILAVPQETQYF.

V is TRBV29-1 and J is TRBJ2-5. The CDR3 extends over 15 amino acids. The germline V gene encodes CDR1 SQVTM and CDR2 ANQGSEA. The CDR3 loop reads CSVEDVGVIGETQYF. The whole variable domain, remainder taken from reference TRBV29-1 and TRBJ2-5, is SAVISQKPSRDICQRGTSLTIQCQVDSQVTMMFWYRQQPGQSLTLIATANQGSEATYESGFVIDKFPISRPNLTFSTLTVSNMSPEDSSIYLCSVEDVGVIGETQYFGPGTRLLVL.

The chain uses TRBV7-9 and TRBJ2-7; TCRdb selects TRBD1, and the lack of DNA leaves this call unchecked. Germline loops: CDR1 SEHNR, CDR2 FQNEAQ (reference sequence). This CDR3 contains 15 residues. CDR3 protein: CASSLVNRGGYEQYF.

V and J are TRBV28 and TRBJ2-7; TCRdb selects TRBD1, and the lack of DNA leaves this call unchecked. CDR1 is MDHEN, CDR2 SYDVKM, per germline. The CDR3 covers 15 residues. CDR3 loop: CASSLTWGAGYEQYF. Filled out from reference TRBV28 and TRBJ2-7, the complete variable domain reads DVKVTQSSRYLVKRTGEKVFLECVQDMDHENMFWYRQDPGLGLRLIYFSYDVKMKEKGDIPEGYSVSREKKERFSLILESASTNQTSMYLCASSLTWGAGYEQYFGPGTRLTVT.